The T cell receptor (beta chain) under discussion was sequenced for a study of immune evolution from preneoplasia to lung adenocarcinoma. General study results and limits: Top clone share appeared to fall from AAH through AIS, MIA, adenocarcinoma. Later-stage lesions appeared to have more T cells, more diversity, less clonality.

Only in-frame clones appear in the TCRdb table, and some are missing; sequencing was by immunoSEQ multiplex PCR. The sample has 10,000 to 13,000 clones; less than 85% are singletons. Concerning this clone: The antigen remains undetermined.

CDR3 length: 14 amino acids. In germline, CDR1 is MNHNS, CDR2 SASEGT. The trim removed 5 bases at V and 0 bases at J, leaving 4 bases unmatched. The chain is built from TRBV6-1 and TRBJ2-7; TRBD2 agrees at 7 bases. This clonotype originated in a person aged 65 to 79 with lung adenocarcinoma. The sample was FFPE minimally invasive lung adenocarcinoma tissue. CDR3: CASSQERDSYEQYF. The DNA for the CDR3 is TGTGCCAGCAGTCAAGAGCGGGACTCCTACGAGCAGTACTTC.